This TCR beta chain was recovered during a study of blood T cell repertoires in COVID-19. Overall study: From T cells, B-cell-depleted T cells, or PBMCs came the material, which was cDNA or gDNA.

Germline-derived CDR1 and CDR2 are SEHNR and FQNEAQ (reference sequence). The ends were cut back, 5 bases at V and 8 bases at J, with 15 bases in the middle. This CDR3 spans 13 amino acids. The repertoire was sequenced with immunoSEQ multiplex PCR; TCRdb's copy has only in-frame clones and lacks some. The table shows 130,000 to 150,000 clones, with 80% occurring only once. The sequence was obtained from a man between 65 and 85 years old who had recovered from COVID-19. V usage is TRBV7-9 and J usage is TRBJ1-2, with a possible D match to TRBD1 (5 bases). Sequenced: peripheral blood. The CDR3 nucleotides read TGTGCCAGCAGCGAGGCGGGGGATCGGGGCTACACCTTC. This sequence encodes CASSEAGDRGYTF.